This entry lists 19 T cell receptor beta chains sequenced from one sample in a study of Tregs in tolerant kidney transplant recipients. Here immunoSEQ multiplex PCR was the method, and the copy in TCRdb shows in-frame clones only, minus some. In the table there are 100,000 to 120,000 clones, roughly 89% of which are singletons. The sample here was CD4+ T cells from blood, taken before the transplant. These receptors came from a human donor who received a combined kidney and bone marrow transplant.

This chain links TRBV27 with TRBJ1-2; 11 nucleotides line up with TRBD1. The junction had 4 bases not matched to a gene; V was cut back by 3 bases and J by 4 bases. CDR1 is MNHEY and CDR2 is SMNVEV in the germline V gene (reference sequence). CDR3 length: 15 amino acids. The CDR3 DNA sequence: TGTGCCAGCAGTTTTTCCGGGACAGGGGGCTATGGCTACACCTTC. This translates into CASSFSGTGGYGYTF.

This chain connects TRBV19 to TRBJ1-1; the match to TRBD1 covers 8 bases. Germline V gives CDR1 LNHDA, CDR2 SQIVND (reference sequence). The V gene end was trimmed by 8 bases and the J gene end by 6 bases; junction bases not matched to a gene: 11. The length of the CDR3 is 14 residues. CDR3 sequence: CASSNGQGSSEAFF. Here the CDR3 DNA reads TGTGCCAGTTCGAATGGACAGGGCTCATCTGAAGCTTTCTTT.

The chain is built from TRBV2 and TRBJ2-3; the D gene is possibly TRBD1 (8 bases). Germline V gives CDR1 SNHLY, CDR2 FYNNEI. Between the trimmed V and J ends, which lost 8 bases and 4 bases, there was a span of 16 bases. CDR3 length: 14 amino acids. In nucleotides, the CDR3 is TGTGCCAGCCGAAACAGGGGGGGGTCAGATACGCAGTATTTT. Protein: CASRNRGGSDTQYF.

As to this clone: Sequence at one end of the junction differs from germline and may be a read error. CDR3 bases: TGCAGCGCTGAAGGGGGCAGGGTGGGTGGCTACACCTTC. Translating gives CSAEGGRVGGYTF. The chain is built from TRBV29-1 and TRBJ1-2, with 7 bases aligning to TRBD1. Germline values: CDR1 SQVTM, CDR2 ANQGSEA. This CDR3 contains 13 residues.

The chain uses TRBV18 and TRBJ1-3, with 8 positions matching TRBD1. The CDR3 consists of 15 residues. Germline CDR1 KGHSH, CDR2 LQKENI. V dropped 5 bases and J dropped 2; count of bases not matched to a gene: 5. Here the CDR3 reads CASSADRGPGNTIYF. Written as DNA, the CDR3 is TGTGCCAGCTCAGCCGACAGGGGCCCTGGAAACACCATATATTTT.

The rearrangement joins TRBV7-9 to TRBJ2-2; TRBD2 matches at 8 bases. The CDR3 loop spans 15 amino acids. The J segment lost 7 bases and the V segment lost 5 bases, leaving 9 bases of the junction unmatched. Germline CDR1 reads SEHNR; CDR2 reads FQNEAQ (reference sequence). The CDR3 sequence is CASSPSGGLGGELFF. The CDR3 nucleotides read TGTGCCAGCAGCCCCTCGGGGGGGCTTGGCGGGGAGCTGTTTTTT.

V is TRBV19 and J is TRBJ2-3; 8 bases agree with TRBD2. The junction had 9 bases not matched to a gene; V was cut back by 6 bases and J by 4 bases. Germline-derived CDR1 and CDR2 are LNHDA and SQIVND (reference sequence). The CDR3 contains 15 residues. The CDR3 sequence is CASSLGGARADTQYF. CDR3 in DNA: TGTGCCAGTAGCCTCGGGGGGGCCAGGGCAGATACGCAGTATTTT.

The chain has TRBV19 and TRBJ2-1; 9 nucleotides match TRBD2. The CDR3 has 13 amino acids. CDR1 is LNHDA and CDR2 is SQIVND in the germline V gene (reference sequence). V lost 7 bases to trimming and J lost 10 bases; unmatched junction nucleotides: 8. CDR3 region: CASMSGRLREQFF. Written as DNA, the CDR3 is TGTGCCAGTATGAGCGGGAGGCTTCGCGAGCAGTTCTTC.

The chain recombines TRBV6-5 with TRBJ2-4; D might be TRBD1 (6 bases). The CDR3 totals 14 residues. With 5 bases removed from V and 5 bases from J, the gap between germline ends came to 13 bases. Germline loops: CDR1 MNHEY, CDR2 SVGAGI. The CDR3 loop is CASSKGDKQNIQYF. CDR3 sequence (DNA): TGTGCCAGCAGTAAAGGGGACAAACAAAACATTCAGTACTTC.

The chain has TRBV6-4 and TRBJ1-2, with no clear D. Between the trimmed V and J ends, which lost 4 bases and 5 bases, there was a span of 11 bases. The CDR3 loop spans 13 amino acids. Germline-derived CDR1 and CDR2 are MRHNA and SNTAGT. The CDR3 spells CASSGGLRYGYTF. In nucleotides, the CDR3 is TGTGCCAGCAGTGGCGGACTTCGTTATGGCTACACCTTC.

V is TRBV18 and J is TRBJ2-7, with a weak D call TRBD2 (6 bases). The CDR3 runs to 14 residues. The V gene lost 6 bases and the J gene lost 3 bases, with 15 bases spanning the gap. Germline lookup yields CDR1 KGHSH and CDR2 LQKENI. The CDR3 reads CASSPREEGYEQYF. The CDR3 DNA is TGTGCCAGCTCCCCCCGCGAGGAGGGCTACGAGCAGTACTTC.

The J gene is TRBJ2-3, the V gene TRBV11-3; tentatively, D is TRBD2 (5 bases). This CDR3 is built from 16 residues. V lost 5 bases to trimming and J lost 0 bases, with 15 bases between them. Germline loops: CDR1 SGHNT, CDR2 YENEEA. Written as DNA, the CDR3 is TGTGCCAGCAGCCTAGGCCATGGAGGTAGCACAGATACGCAGTATTTT. Amino acids: CASSLGHGGSTDTQYF.

The rearrangement links TRBV2 to TRBJ1-2, with D perhaps matching TRBD1 (6 bases). Looked up from germline, CDR1 is SNHLY and CDR2 is FYNNEI. Between the trimmed V and J ends, which lost 4 bases and 5 bases, there was a span of 14 bases. The CDR3 contains 14 residues. This chain's CDR3 is CASSVPDSMYGYTF. DNA for the CDR3: TGTGCCAGCAGTGTACCGGACAGCATGTATGGCTACACCTTC.

The chain carries TRBV5-1 and TRBJ1-4; D not resolved. The CDR3 is made up of 16 amino acids. The germline CDR1 and CDR2 sequences are SGHRS and YFSETQ. V shed 6 bases and J shed 2 bases, with 17 bases lying between them. The CDR3 is CASTPGGRRTNEKLFF. CDR3 bases: TGCGCCAGCACCCCGGGAGGGCGTAGGACTAATGAAAAACTGTTTTTT. Using reference TRBV5-1 and TRBJ1-4 for the parts outside the CDR3, the full variable domain is KAGVTQTPRYLIKTRGQQVTLSCSPISGHRSVSWYQQTPGQGLQFLFEYFSETQRNKGNFPGRFSGRQFSNSRSEMNVSTLELGDSALYLCASTPGGRRTNEKLFFGSGTQLSVL.

The genes are TRBV5-1 and TRBJ2-5; the match to TRBD1 covers 11 bases. With V trimmed by 0 bases and J by 4 bases, 2 bases remained unmatched. This CDR3 is built from 15 residues. CDR1 is SGHRS and CDR2 is YFSETQ in the germline V gene. The CDR3 loop is CASSLAGTGGETQYF. DNA for the CDR3: TGCGCCAGCAGCTTGGCCGGGACAGGGGGAGAGACCCAGTACTTC.

The rearrangement uses TRBV19 and TRBJ1-4, with TRBD1 matching over 9 bases. Trimming removed 4 bases from V and 7 bases from J; junction bases left unmatched: 7. The CDR3 sequence is 15 residues long. Germline values: CDR1 LNHDA, CDR2 SQIVND (reference sequence). The CDR3 here is CASSTTGGRGEKLFF. The CDR3 region has the DNA TGTGCCAGTAGTACCACAGGGGGCAGGGGTGAAAAACTGTTTTTT. Variable domain in full (rest from reference TRBV19 and TRBJ1-4): DGGITQSPKYLFRKEGQNVTLSCEQNLNHDAMYWYRQDPGQGLRLIYYSQIVNDFQKGDIAEGYSVSREKKESFPLTVTSAQKNPTAFYLCASSTTGGRGEKLFFGSGTQLSVL.

This CDR3 is CASSPSDSHGYTF. CDR3 DNA sequence: TGTGCCAGCTCACCATCGGACAGTCATGGCTACACCTTC. The chain is built from TRBV18 and TRBJ1-2; D may be TRBD1 (6 bases). The CDR3 has 13 residues. V lost 2 bases and J 6 bases, leaving 10 bases between the germline ends. The germline CDR1 and CDR2 sequences are KGHSH and LQKENI.

The chain is built from TRBV7-8 and TRBJ2-3; TRBD2 matches at 14 bases. The CDR3 consists of 19 residues. V gave up 5 bases and J gave up 0 bases; unmatched junction bases: 10. Germline CDR1 SGHVS, CDR2 FQNEAQ. The CDR3 loop is CASSPGLAGGLKSTDTQYF. The CDR3 coding sequence is TGTGCCAGCAGCCCCGGACTAGCGGGGGGCTTGAAAAGCACAGATACGCAGTATTTT.

About this clone: One end of the junction is discordant with germline, which a read error may explain. V usage is TRBV9 and J usage is TRBJ2-3, with TRBD1 as a possible D gene (5 bases). The germline V gene encodes CDR1 SGDLS and CDR2 YYNGEE. The CDR3 is 13 amino acids. The CDR3: CASNVQGTDTQYF. The CDR3 DNA reads TGTGCCAGCAACGTACAGGGCACAGATACGCAGTATTTT.